The following is a T cell receptor (beta chain) sequence with its context. The CDR3 totals 14 residues. CDR1 and CDR2 from the germline V gene are SEHNR and FQNEAQ (reference sequence). With 5 bases removed from V and 5 bases from J, the gap between germline ends came to 13 bases. The entry originates in a study of PD-1 blockade in mismatch repair-deficient tumors. Libraries were prepared by immunoSEQ multiplex PCR; TCRdb keeps only in-frame clonotypes and omits some of them. The sample lists roughly 120,000 clones; around nine tenths were seen once. The clonotype was recovered from an adult with mismatch repair-deficient cancer. Sequencing was performed on peripheral blood, taken about 17 months after starting pembrolizumab. The chain employs TRBV7-9 and TRBJ2-4; D is uncertain. DNA for the CDR3: TGTGCCAGCAGCCCCTTCTTCGAAGAAAACATTCAGTACTTC. Translated: CASSPFFEENIQYF.